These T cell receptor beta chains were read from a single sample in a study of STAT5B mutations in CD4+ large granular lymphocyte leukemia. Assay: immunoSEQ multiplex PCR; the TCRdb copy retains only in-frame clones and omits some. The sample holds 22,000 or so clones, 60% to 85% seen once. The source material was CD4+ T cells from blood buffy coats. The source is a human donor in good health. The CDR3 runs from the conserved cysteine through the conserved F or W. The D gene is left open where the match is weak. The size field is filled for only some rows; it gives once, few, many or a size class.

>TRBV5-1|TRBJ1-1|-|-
TGCGCCAGCAGCAGCCAGAACCAGAACACTGAAGCTTTCTTT
CASSSQNQNTEAFF
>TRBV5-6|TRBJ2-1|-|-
TGTGCCAGCAGCCCATGGCGACAGCCGACCTACAATGAGCAGTTCTTC
CASSPWRQPTYNEQFF
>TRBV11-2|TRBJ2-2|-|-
TGTGCCAGCAGCTTATTGGGGGGGCGAGCCGGGGAGCTGTTTTTT
CASSLLGGRAGELFF
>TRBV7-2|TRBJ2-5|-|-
TGTGCCAGCAGCTTGAGCGGCCAAGAGACCCAGTACTTC
CASSLSGQETQYF
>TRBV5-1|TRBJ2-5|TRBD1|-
TGCGCCAGCAGCCACAACGGACAGGCGAACCAAGAGACCCAGTACTTC
CASSHNGQANQETQYF
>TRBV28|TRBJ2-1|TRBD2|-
TGTGCCAGCAGTTTGGTGCTGTCACTAGCGGGAGACAATGAGCAGTTCTTC
CASSLVLSLAGDNEQFF
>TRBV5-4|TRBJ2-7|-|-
TGTGCCAGCAGCTTGGAGGCGGGGTTCGACTACGAGCAGTACTTC
CASSLEAGFDYEQYF
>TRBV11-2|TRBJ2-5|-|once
TGTGCCAGCAGCCCTGGGACGGCGAAGTTGCACTTC
CASSPGTAKLHF
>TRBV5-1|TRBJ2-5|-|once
TGCGCCAGCAGCTTTTACAGTGGGCTCCAAGAGACCCAGTACTTC
CASSFYSGLQETQYF
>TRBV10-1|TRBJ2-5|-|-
TGCGCCAGCAGAGCTACACCACCGGAGGCGGGGAAAGAGACCCAGTACTTC
CASRATPPEAGKETQYF